This is a list of T cell receptor beta chains from one sample in a study of CD8 T cells in ankylosing spondylitis. In TCRdb, the 5' RACE reads were re-called with MiXCR into one record per CDR3 protein. The repertoire has 200,000 to 250,000 distinct CDR3 sequences, 7% to 8% of them found once; the top ten carry 14%. Material for sequencing was blood, either unsorted or a sorted T cell fraction (not recorded which). The origin of the receptors is a male donor with ankylosing spondylitis. The CDR3 runs from the conserved cysteine through the conserved F or W. A D gene is named only where the DNA matches it firmly. Size values are once, few and many counts, or a class for expanded clones, and some rows have none.

cdr3_aa	cdr3_nt	v_call	j_call	clone_size	d_call
CASSFYPRLTYGYTF	TGTGCCAGCAGCTTCTACCCGAGACTAACCTATGGCTACACCTTC	TRBV7-9	TRBJ1-2	many	-
CASSPRLAGGPVPDTQYF	TGTGCCAGCAGCCCCCGACTAGCGGGAGGGCCAGTCCCAGATACGCAGTATTTT	TRBV11-1	TRBJ2-3	many	TRBD2
CSVVGRPNYGYTF	TGCAGCGTTGTTGGCCGACCCAACTATGGCTACACCTTC	TRBV29-1	TRBJ1-2	-	-
CASSLTGARKTQYF	TGCGCCAGCAGCTTAACAGGGGCGAGGAAGACCCAGTACTTC	TRBV5-1	TRBJ2-5	many	TRBD1
CASSQGVAGNTIYF	TGTGCCAGCAGCCAAGGGGTAGCCGGAAACACCATATATTTT	TRBV7-2	TRBJ1-3	many	-
CATSSLGQGSVNEQFF	TGTGCCACCAGCAGCTTAGGACAGGGGAGTGTCAATGAGCAGTTCTTC	TRBV15	TRBJ2-1	few	TRBD1
CASSRGMNTEAFF	TGTGCCAGCAGCCGAGGGATGAACACTGAAGCTTTCTTT	TRBV7-8	TRBJ1-1	many	-
CASSQRSVTPVWGEQFF	TGTGCCAGCAGCCAAAGGAGCGTGACACCGGTATGGGGTGAGCAGTTCTTC	TRBV3-1	TRBJ2-1	many	-
CASSLGGAGHEQYF	TGTGCCAGCAGCTTAGGAGGCGCGGGGCACGAGCAGTACTTC	TRBV7-8	TRBJ2-7	many	-
CASSQGGENYGYTF	TGCGCCAGCAGCCAAGGTGGTGAAAACTATGGCTACACCTTC	TRBV4-1	TRBJ1-2	-	-
CSATPGLVDEQYF	TGCAGTGCAACACCGGGACTAGTGGACGAGCAGTACTTC	TRBV20-1	TRBJ2-7	many	TRBD2
CASSRDRGLYQPQHF	TGCGCCAGCAGCCGGGACAGGGGGCTGTATCAGCCCCAGCATTTT	TRBV4-1	TRBJ1-5	many	TRBD1
CASSLGDTLDTQHF	TGCGCCAGCAGCTTAGGGGACACGTTGGATACCCAGCATTTT	TRBV5-1	TRBJ1-5	many	-
CASSHPRAGELFF	TGTGCCAGCAGCCACCCCAGAGCTGGGGAGCTGTTTTTT	TRBV4-2	TRBJ2-2	few	-
CASSLYGTGAYEQYF	TGTGCCAGCAGCCTATACGGGACAGGGGCCTACGAGCAGTACTTC	TRBV7-6	TRBJ2-7	once	TRBD1
CSARDADSSGNTIYF	TGCAGTGCTAGAGATGCGGACAGCTCTGGAAACACCATATATTTT	TRBV20-1	TRBJ1-3	-	-
CASSPSGGWVQYF	TGTGCCAGCAGCCCTTCTGGGGGTTGGGTGCAGTATTTT	TRBV7-3	TRBJ2-3	-	-
CASSLGSYGDYGYTF	TGCGCCAGCAGCTTGGGGTCGTACGGGGACTATGGCTACACCTTC	TRBV5-1	TRBJ1-2	-	-
CASSFSGGLTDTQYF	TGTGCCAGCAGTTTTAGCGGGGGGTTGACAGATACGCAGTATTTT	TRBV28	TRBJ2-3	-	TRBD2
CSARADRDYGYTF	TGCAGTGCTAGAGCGGACAGGGACTATGGCTACACCTTC	TRBV20-1	TRBJ1-2	many	TRBD1
CASSSNGGATNEKLFF	TGTGCCAGCAGCTCAAATGGGGGCGCAACTAATGAAAAACTGTTTTTT	TRBV7-9	TRBJ1-4	-	-
CSVEREGVGYTF	TGCAGCGTTGAACGGGAGGGGGTTGGCTACACCTTC	TRBV29-1	TRBJ1-2	many	-
CASSLAPLRGTLDEKLFF	TGTGCTAGCAGCTTAGCGCCCCTTCGGGGGACGTTGGATGAAAAACTGTTTTTT	TRBV7-7	TRBJ1-4	-	-
CASSSSTFSYNEQFF	TGTGCCAGCAGTTCCTCGACTTTTTCCTACAATGAGCAGTTCTTC	TRBV6-5	TRBJ2-1	many	-
CASSLSGEGYEQYF	TGTGCCAGCAGTTTATCGGGGGAGGGGTACGAGCAGTACTTC	TRBV27	TRBJ2-7	many	TRBD2
CASSGRLAGGRDTQYF	TGTGCCAGCAGCGGGCGACTAGCGGGGGGAAGAGATACGCAGTATTTT	TRBV9	TRBJ2-3	many	TRBD2
CASRPRDSHTPTQYF	TGTGCCAGCAGGCCCCGGGACAGTCACACTCCGACCCAGTACTTC	TRBV27	TRBJ2-5	-	TRBD1
CASSLGPWEQFF	TGTGCCAGCAGCCTAGGCCCTTGGGAGCAGTTCTTC	TRBV7-2	TRBJ2-1	many	-
CASSPSTGGLYTGELFF	TGCGCCAGCAGCCCGTCGACCGGGGGGCTATACACCGGGGAGCTGTTTTTT	TRBV5-1	TRBJ2-2	few	-
CSARALALNEQFF	TGCAGCGCCAGGGCCCTAGCTCTCAATGAGCAGTTCTTC	TRBV29-1	TRBJ2-1	many	-
CASSPRARGTEAFF	TGTGCCAGCAGCCCTAGGGCCAGGGGGACTGAAGCTTTCTTT	TRBV7-9	TRBJ1-1	many	TRBD1
CASSETGHTEAFF	TGTGCCAGCAGTGAGACAGGGCACACTGAAGCTTTCTTT	TRBV6-1	TRBJ1-1	few	TRBD1
CASSEEEGRYEQYF	TGTGCCAGCAGTGAAGAGGAGGGTAGGTACGAGCAGTACTTC	TRBV6-1	TRBJ2-7	many	-
CASTTNRGRIVTEAFF	TGTGCCAGCACTACGAACAGGGGGCGAATCGTCACTGAAGCTTTCTTT	TRBV2	TRBJ1-1	many	TRBD1
CASSLDLPIGKGNEQFF	TGTGCCAGCAGCTTAGATCTTCCCATCGGTAAAGGGAATGAGCAGTTCTTC	TRBV11-2	TRBJ2-1	-	-
CASSWFGGVRTGELFF	TGTGCCAGCAGTTGGTTCGGGGGAGTACGAACCGGGGAGCTGTTTTTT	TRBV27	TRBJ2-2	many	-
CATSEPSGKRGTDTQYF	TGTGCCACCAGTGAGCCTAGCGGGAAGAGGGGCACAGATACGCAGTATTTT	TRBV24-1	TRBJ2-3	few	TRBD2
CASSLGLAGLYEQYF	TGTGCCAGCAGCCTGGGTCTAGCGGGACTCTACGAGCAGTACTTC	TRBV7-8	TRBJ2-7	-	TRBD2
CASSLPGTTGDQPQHF	TGTGCCAGCAGTCTGCCCGGGACAACAGGGGATCAGCCCCAGCATTTT	TRBV6-2/TRBV6-3	TRBJ1-5	-	TRBD1
CSGWADTQYF	TGCAGCGGGTGGGCAGATACGCAGTATTTT	TRBV29-1	TRBJ2-3	many	-
CASRAGDSYEQYF	TGTGCCAGCAGAGCCGGGGACTCCTACGAGCAGTACTTC	TRBV7-9	TRBJ2-7	-	-
CSARDGNTGELFF	TGCAGTGCTCGGGACGGTAACACCGGGGAGCTGTTTTTT	TRBV20-1	TRBJ2-2	-	-
CASSLGRRPSTDTQYF	TGTGCCAGCAGCTTAGGTCGGAGACCTAGCACAGATACGCAGTATTTT	TRBV7-2	TRBJ2-3	few	-
CASSPPHGDTEAFF	TGTGCCAGCTCACCACCGCATGGGGATACTGAAGCTTTCTTT	TRBV18	TRBJ1-1	many	-
CASSYEDSFMNTEAFF	TGTGCCAGCAGCTATGAAGACAGCTTCATGAACACTGAAGCTTTCTTT	TRBV7-9	TRBJ1-1	many	-
CASSPTGPSYEQYF	TGTGCCAGCAGCCCGACAGGGCCCTCCTACGAGCAGTACTTC	TRBV7-9	TRBJ2-7	many	TRBD1
CAISEQGGDNEKLFF	TGTGCCATCAGTGAGCAGGGCGGGGATAATGAAAAACTGTTTTTT	TRBV10-3	TRBJ1-4	many	-
CASSFPTSGNQETQYF	TGTGCCAGCAGTTTCCCGACTAGCGGGAACCAAGAGACCCAGTACTTC	TRBV28	TRBJ2-5	many	TRBD2
CASSLVVGGTDTQYF	TGTGCCAGCAGCTTAGTTGTCGGAGGTACAGATACGCAGTATTTT	TRBV7-2	TRBJ2-3	-	-
CASSLNQGNQPQHF	TGTGCCAGCAGCTTAAACCAGGGCAATCAGCCCCAGCATTTT	TRBV7-9	TRBJ1-5	many	-
CASSLVASRTYEQYF	TGTGCCAGCAGCTTGGTAGCTAGCAGGACCTACGAGCAGTACTTC	TRBV5-5	TRBJ2-7	many	-
CASSYSAGYTGELFF	TGTGCCAGCAGTTACTCAGCGGGATACACCGGGGAGCTGTTTTTT	TRBV6-5	TRBJ2-2	many	TRBD2
CASSYVRTNTEAFF	TGTGCCAGCAGTTACGTACGGACGAACACTGAAGCTTTCTTT	TRBV6-2/TRBV6-3	TRBJ1-1	many	-
CASSLGGDTSKNIQYF	TGTGCCAGCAGCTTAGGAGGGGACACCTCCAAAAACATTCAGTACTTC	TRBV7-9	TRBJ2-4	many	-
CASRTRRVEKLFF	TGTGCCAGCCGAACACGTCGGGTCGAAAAACTGTTTTTT	TRBV5-5	TRBJ1-4	-	-